This is a list of T cell receptor beta chains from one sample in a study of blood T cell repertoires in COVID-19. Method: immunoSEQ multiplex PCR; TCRdb's copy keeps in-frame clones and lacks some. The data show about 140,000 clones, about 86% seen once. Sequenced material: peripheral blood. These receptors all come from a woman aged 60-75 years with acute or convalescent COVID-19. Both conserved end residues are part of each CDR3. Fields, in order: V gene, clone size, D gene, J gene, CDR3 DNA, CDR3 protein. A D gene is named only where the DNA matches it firmly. The size of a clone is reported for some rows only, either as once, few or many, or as a class for expanded clones.

v_call: TRBV2; clone_size: -; d_call: -; j_call: TRBJ2-2; cdr3_nt: TGTGCCAGTTTCAAAGATACTGGGCAGAGGAACACCGGGGAGCTGTTTTTT; cdr3_aa: CASFKDTGQRNTGELFF
v_call: TRBV15; clone_size: -; d_call: TRBD1; j_call: TRBJ1-5; cdr3_nt: TGTGCCACCAGCAGGGGAACAGGGGGAGGGCAGCCCCAGCATTTT; cdr3_aa: CATSRGTGGGQPQHF
v_call: TRBV7-2; clone_size: -; d_call: -; j_call: TRBJ2-3; cdr3_nt: TGTGCCAGCAGTTTTTCTCAGGGGGGTAGCTATACGCAGTATTTT; cdr3_aa: CASSFSQGGSYTQYF
v_call: TRBV19; clone_size: -; d_call: -; j_call: TRBJ1-2; cdr3_nt: TGTGCCAGTAGTGGACTCGGGGGCTACACCTTC; cdr3_aa: CASSGLGGYTF
v_call: TRBV12-3/TRBV12-4; clone_size: -; d_call: TRBD2; j_call: TRBJ2-7; cdr3_nt: TGTGCCAGCAGGCCAACTAGCGGTGAGCAGTACTTC; cdr3_aa: CASRPTSGEQYF
v_call: TRBV6-5; clone_size: -; d_call: TRBD2; j_call: TRBJ2-7; cdr3_nt: TGTGCCAGCTGTAGCGGGGGCCATTCCTACGAGCAGTACTTC; cdr3_aa: CASCSGGHSYEQYF
v_call: TRBV7-9; clone_size: -; d_call: -; j_call: TRBJ1-1; cdr3_nt: TGTGCCAGCAGCTTAGGGGGCGTATTCCACACTGAAGCTTTCTTT; cdr3_aa: CASSLGGVFHTEAFF
v_call: TRBV19; clone_size: -; d_call: TRBD2; j_call: TRBJ2-2; cdr3_nt: TGTGCCAGTACCCCGTTTAGCGGGGGGGCTAACACCGGGGAGCTGTTTTTT; cdr3_aa: CASTPFSGGANTGELFF
v_call: TRBV15; clone_size: -; d_call: TRBD1; j_call: TRBJ1-2; cdr3_nt: TGTGCCACCAGCGACAGGGCTGCGGGCTATGGCTACACCTTC; cdr3_aa: CATSDRAAGYGYTF
v_call: TRBV5-6; clone_size: -; d_call: TRBD1; j_call: TRBJ1-5; cdr3_nt: TGTGCCAGCAGCCTCCTTCGGGACAGGCCGCTAGGCAATCAGCCCCAGCATTTT; cdr3_aa: CASSLLRDRPLGNQPQHF
v_call: TRBV18; clone_size: -; d_call: -; j_call: TRBJ2-7; cdr3_nt: TGTGCCAGCTCACCCGGAGAGGAGTACGAGCAGTACTTC; cdr3_aa: CASSPGEEYEQYF
v_call: TRBV9; clone_size: -; d_call: TRBD1; j_call: TRBJ1-2; cdr3_nt: TGTGCCAGCAGCGTAGGTCTGGGGACAGGGAATGGCTACACCTTC; cdr3_aa: CASSVGLGTGNGYTF
v_call: TRBV3-1/TRBV3-2; clone_size: -; d_call: -; j_call: TRBJ2-5; cdr3_nt: TGTGCCAGCAGCCAAGGAGGTTTCCTCCAAGAGACCCAGTACTTC; cdr3_aa: CASSQGGFLQETQYF
v_call: TRBV28; clone_size: -; d_call: -; j_call: TRBJ1-1; cdr3_nt: TGTGCCAGCACCGCCGGGAGTCTTGAAGCTTTCTTT; cdr3_aa: CASTAGSLEAFF
v_call: TRBV11-3; clone_size: -; d_call: -; j_call: TRBJ2-3; cdr3_nt: TGTGCCAGCAGCCCCCGAGGAGGATGGAGCACAGATACGCAGTATTTT; cdr3_aa: CASSPRGGWSTDTQYF
v_call: TRBV6-4; clone_size: -; d_call: -; j_call: TRBJ2-1; cdr3_nt: TGTGCCAGCAGTGACACATTAAGGGGTGAGCAGTTCTTC; cdr3_aa: CASSDTLRGEQFF
v_call: TRBV7-9; clone_size: -; d_call: TRBD1; j_call: TRBJ1-2; cdr3_nt: TGTGCCAGCAGTTGGACAGGAGATTATGGCTACACCTTC; cdr3_aa: CASSWTGDYGYTF
v_call: TRBV2; clone_size: -; d_call: TRBD1; j_call: TRBJ1-6; cdr3_nt: TGTGCCAGCAGTGAAGGTGGACAGGGGTTTTCACCCCTCCACTTT; cdr3_aa: CASSEGGQGFSPLHF
v_call: TRBV29-1; clone_size: -; d_call: TRBD1; j_call: TRBJ1-5; cdr3_nt: TGCAGCGCCGGGACAGGTAAGGACCAGCCCCAGCATTTT; cdr3_aa: CSAGTGKDQPQHF
v_call: TRBV14; clone_size: -; d_call: -; j_call: TRBJ1-1; cdr3_nt: TGTGCCAGCAGCCGACAGCAAAACACTGAAGCTTTCTTT; cdr3_aa: CASSRQQNTEAFF
v_call: TRBV28; clone_size: -; d_call: TRBD1; j_call: TRBJ1-3; cdr3_nt: TGTGCCAGCAGATCTCGACAGGGCAACTCTGGAAACACCATATATTTT; cdr3_aa: CASRSRQGNSGNTIYF
v_call: TRBV9; clone_size: -; d_call: TRBD1; j_call: TRBJ1-1; cdr3_nt: TGTGCCAGCAGCCCGACAGGGGGCAGGGACACTGAAGCTTTCTTT; cdr3_aa: CASSPTGGRDTEAFF
v_call: TRBV5-1; clone_size: once; d_call: -; j_call: TRBJ2-7; cdr3_nt: TGCGCCAGCAGCGTCGACACATCCTACGAGCAGTACTTC; cdr3_aa: CASSVDTSYEQYF
v_call: TRBV7-9; clone_size: once; d_call: TRBD1; j_call: TRBJ1-6; cdr3_nt: TGTGCCAGCACCACCCGGGACAGGCCGAATTCACCCCTCCACTTT; cdr3_aa: CASTTRDRPNSPLHF
v_call: TRBV5-1; clone_size: -; d_call: TRBD1; j_call: TRBJ2-7; cdr3_nt: TGCGCCAGCAGCTTGGGGGACAGGGGTAGTGAGCAGTACTTC; cdr3_aa: CASSLGDRGSEQYF
v_call: TRBV28; clone_size: -; d_call: -; j_call: TRBJ1-5; cdr3_nt: TGTGCCAGCAGTTCCAGGGATAGCAATCAGCCCCAGCATTTT; cdr3_aa: CASSSRDSNQPQHF
v_call: TRBV7-2; clone_size: -; d_call: TRBD1; j_call: TRBJ1-6; cdr3_nt: TGTGCCAGCAGCTCGGGACAGGGGGCTTCCTATAATTCACCCCTCCACTTT; cdr3_aa: CASSSGQGASYNSPLHF